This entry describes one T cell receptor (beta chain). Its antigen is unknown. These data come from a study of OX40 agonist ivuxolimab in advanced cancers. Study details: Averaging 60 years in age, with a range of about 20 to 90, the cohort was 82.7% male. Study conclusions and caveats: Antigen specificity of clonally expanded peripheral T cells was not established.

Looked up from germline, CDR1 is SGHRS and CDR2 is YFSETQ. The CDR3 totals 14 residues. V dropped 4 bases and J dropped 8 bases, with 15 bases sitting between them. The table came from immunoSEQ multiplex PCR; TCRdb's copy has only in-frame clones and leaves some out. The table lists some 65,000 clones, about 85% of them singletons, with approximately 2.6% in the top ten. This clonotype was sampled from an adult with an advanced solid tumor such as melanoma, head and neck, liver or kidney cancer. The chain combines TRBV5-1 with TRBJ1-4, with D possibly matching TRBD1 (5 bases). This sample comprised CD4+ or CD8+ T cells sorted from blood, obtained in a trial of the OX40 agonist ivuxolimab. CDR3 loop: CASSTGTAGEKLFF. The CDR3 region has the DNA TGCGCCAGCAGCACTGGGACCGCCGGAGAAAAACTGTTTTTT.